One and the same sample provided the 8 T cell receptor beta chains below, sequenced in a study of T cell responses to AZD1222 COVID-19 vaccine. TCRdb's copy holds only in-frame clones and misses some; the assay was immunoSEQ multiplex PCR. The sample gives roughly 85,000 clones, 90% of which show up once; around 3.4% is in the top ten. The material sequenced was peripheral blood, taken 28 days after the second AZD1222 dose. The receptors shown here come from an adult who received the AZD1222 COVID-19 vaccine.

This rearrangement joins TRBV29-1 to TRBJ2-7, with 12 bases that match TRBD1. Germline V lookup: CDR1 SQVTM, CDR2 ANQGSEA. This CDR3 has 13 amino acids. Unmatched junction bases numbered 3, after V lost 7 bases and J lost 2 bases. CDR3 in amino acids: CSGGTGGPYEQYF. CDR3 coding DNA: TGCAGCGGGGGGACAGGGGGCCCCTACGAGCAGTACTTC.

V usage is TRBV18 and J usage is TRBJ1-4, with D unclear. Deletions cut 2 bases from V and 7 bases from J, with 11 bases between. Germline assignment: CDR1 KGHSH and CDR2 LQKENI. CDR3 size: 14 residues. The CDR3 region is CASSPSGVREKLFF. The CDR3 region has the DNA TGTGCCAGCTCACCATCCGGGGTCCGTGAAAAACTGTTTTTT. Drawing the rest from reference TRBV18 and TRBJ1-4, the complete variable domain is NAGVMQNPRHLVRRRGQEARLRCSPMKGHSHVYWYRQLPEEGLKFMVYLQKENIIDESGMPKERFSAEFPKEGPSILRIQQVVRGDSAAYFCASSPSGVREKLFFGSGTQLSVL.

The chain carries TRBV27 and TRBJ2-1; 14 bases fit TRBD2. Germline trimming cut 6 bases from V and 0 bases from J; bases unmatched to any gene: 13. Germline V gene sequence: CDR1 MNHEY, CDR2 SMNVEV (reference sequence). The CDR3 is 20 residues long. In DNA form, the CDR3 reads TGTGCCAGCAGCCAAATTTGGACTAGCGGGAGGAGCCTCTCCTACAATGAGCAGTTCTTC. This sequence encodes CASSQIWTSGRSLSYNEQFF.

The chain is built from TRBV6-2 or TRBV6-3 and TRBJ1-1; tentative D call: TRBD1 (6 bases). In germline, CDR1 is MNHEY, CDR2 SVGEGT. The length of the CDR3 is 14 residues. V dropped 5 bases and J dropped 6 bases, with 16 bases sitting between them. CDR3 nucleotide sequence: TGTGCCAGCAGTCCCCATCAGGGGCTCCCTGAAGCTTTCTTT. Amino acids: CASSPHQGLPEAFF.

The chain is built from TRBV6-5 and TRBJ1-2; 10 bases align to TRBD1. This CDR3 comprises 13 residues. CDR1 MNHEY and CDR2 SVGAGI come from the germline V gene. The junction had 7 bases not matched to a gene; V was cut back by 8 bases and J by 7 bases. The CDR3 DNA is TGTGCCAGCGCAGACAGGGGGCAACGTGGCTACACCTTC. It encodes CASADRGQRGYTF.

The rearrangement links TRBV12-3 or TRBV12-4 to TRBJ1-2; 9 bases fit TRBD1. The CDR3 runs to 12 residues. J gave up 9 bases and V 6 bases, and 5 bases lay outside the gene matches. The CDR3 protein is CASSPGTGRYTF. The CDR3, as DNA: TGTGCCAGCAGCCCCGGGACAGGGCGCTACACCTTC.

The CDR3 spells CASSQAGTLDTWLFF. The CDR3 DNA reads TGTGCCAGCAGCCAAGCGGGGACCTTAGACACTTGGCTGTTTTTT. The chain employs TRBV3-1 (or the pseudogene TRBV3-2) and TRBJ1-4; possibly TRBD1 for D (5 bases). Trimming cost V 1 base and J 14 bases, with 20 bases left between them. CDR1 is LGHDT and CDR2 is YNNKEL in the germline V gene (reference sequence). The CDR3 runs 15 residues.

V gene TRBV2 combines with J gene TRBJ2-3, with a weak D call TRBD1 (6 bases). Germline V gene sequence: CDR1 SNHLY, CDR2 FYNNEI. The germline V and J ends were trimmed by 4 bases and 0 bases, with 14 bases remaining between them. The CDR3 loop spans 16 amino acids. The CDR3 loop reads CASSGAFTGSTDTQYF. CDR3 in DNA: TGTGCCAGCAGTGGGGCCTTTACAGGGAGCACAGATACGCAGTATTTT.